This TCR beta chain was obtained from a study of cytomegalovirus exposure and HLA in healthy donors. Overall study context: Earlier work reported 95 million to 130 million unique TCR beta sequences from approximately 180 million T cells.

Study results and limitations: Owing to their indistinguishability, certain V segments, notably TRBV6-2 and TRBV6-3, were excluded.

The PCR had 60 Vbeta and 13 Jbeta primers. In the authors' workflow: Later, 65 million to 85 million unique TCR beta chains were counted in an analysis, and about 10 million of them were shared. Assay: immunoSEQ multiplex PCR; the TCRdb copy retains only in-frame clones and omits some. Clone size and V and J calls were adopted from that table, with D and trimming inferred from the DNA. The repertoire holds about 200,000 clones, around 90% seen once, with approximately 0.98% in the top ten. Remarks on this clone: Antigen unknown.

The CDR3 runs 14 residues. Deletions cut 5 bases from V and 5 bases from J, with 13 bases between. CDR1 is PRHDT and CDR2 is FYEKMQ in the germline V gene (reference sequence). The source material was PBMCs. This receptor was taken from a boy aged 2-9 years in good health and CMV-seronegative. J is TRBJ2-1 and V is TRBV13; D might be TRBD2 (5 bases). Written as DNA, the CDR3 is TGTGCCAGCAGCACGACCCGAGCGGACAATGAGCAGTTCTTC. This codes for CASSTTRADNEQFF.